What follows describes a single T cell receptor beta chain. Its antigen is unknown. Other DNA sequences in the sample encode the same CDR3. TCRdb keeps only in-frame clones here, not all; method: immunoSEQ multiplex PCR. The data show 40,000 to 50,000 clones, roughly four fifths seen once. These data originate in a study of radiotherapy plus CTLA-4 blockade in lung cancer. Across the whole study: An objective response was seen in 15% to 20% of patients, and disease control in about 31%. Overall study results and limits: After radiotherapy and ipilimumab, tumor-derived clones expanded in peripheral blood. Best predicting response, reportedly, were early blood T cell clone dynamics, with interferon-beta.

Per the germline V gene, CDR1 is WNHNN and CDR2 is SYGVQD (reference sequence). Trimming removed 4 bases from V and 4 bases from J, with 5 bases in between. The CDR3 runs 11 residues. The sample was peripheral blood, taken from a patient treated with radiotherapy plus ipilimumab. This rearrangement joins TRBV10-1 to TRBJ2-7; D is uncertain. The source of this sequence is a human donor with non-small cell lung cancer who had stable disease on radiotherapy plus ipilimumab. Here the CDR3 reads CASSAGYEQYF. CDR3 nucleotides: TGCGCCAGCAGTGCGGGTTACGAGCAGTACTTC.